This T cell receptor beta chain was recovered during a study of T cells in Graves' hyperthyroidism and ophthalmopathy (dated by TCRdb to between 2019 and 2020). Describing the broader study: Peripheral blood samples were taken at the time of initial diagnosis, prior to any treatment. To identify TCR V-J signatures that set the groups apart, the researchers used a discovery cohort of 95 to 100 patients, made up of around 42 with Graves' ophthalmopathy and 55 to 65 with stable Graves' hyperthyroidism. Prospective prediction of ophthalmopathy was tested in an independent validation cohort consisting of 18 hyperthyroidism patients and 15 or so patients who later progressed to ophthalmopathy. The 100 or so discovery patients were randomly split 7:3 into training and test sets. Thyroid tissue and blood T-cell repertoires from six Graves' hyperthyroidism patients were also compared in the study. Following sampling, methimazole starting at 30 mg daily was given to hyperthyroidism patients, and high-dose intravenous methylprednisolone was given to ophthalmopathy patients. TCR Vbeta CDR3 sequencing of fewer than 150 peripheral blood samples (43 ophthalmopathy, 70 to 85 hyperthyroidism and approximately 17 progressor patients) is reported in the paper.

V loses 9 bases, J loses 4 bases, and the germline ends lie 14 bases apart. Spanning cysteine to phenylalanine, the CDR3 consists of 13 amino acids. Left in the record is the CDR3 DNA by itself, 39 bases read in frame from the first base. In the germline V gene, CDR1 corresponds to KGHDR and CDR2 to SFDVKD. TCR beta CDR3 regions were amplified from RNA transcripts. For the first round of RT-PCR on the TCR CDR3, the HTBI primer set was used together with the Qiagen OneStep RT-PCR kit. A second multiplex PCR round built the libraries, followed by size selection and purification. Sequencing of the libraries was done on an Illumina HiSeq2000 using paired-end 100 bp reads. Concerning the study's data processing: SOAPnuke was used to process the raw data, throwing out any read that contained adapters or uncalled bases, had a mean Phred below 15, or lacked an exact constant-primer or identifier match. COPE v1.2.5 was used to merge the high-quality paired reads, and each unique nucleotide sequence was defined as a clonotype. MiTCR v1.1 was used to align the clonotypes against IMGT TRBV, TRBD and TRBJ reference segments. Only V-J combinations with frequency above 0.0001, covering 98% to 99.2% of repertoires, were analysed. A TCS score was defined as the ratio between F50 (clonal expansion) and ExV (chaos), using BLOSUM62-based TCRdist between CDR3 peptides within each V-J. Welch's t-statistics and random forest reduced 514 V-J features to about 13, which were used in a naive Bayes classifier (R e1071). In TCRdb, the public reads were trimmed at Q25 with fastp and aligned with MiXCR, with productive beta chains retained. For every CDR3 protein sequence, its rows merge into one entry that carries the most common genes and DNA. The V and J calls reflect TCRdb's pipeline rather than the authors' work. Across this sample there are fewer than 400,000 distinct CDR3 sequences, with about 15% seen only once. 33% of the sample comes from the top ten.

Beyond this particular receptor, the publication reports: Ophthalmopathy was separated from stable hyperthyroidism by a 13 V-J signature model, with approximately 85% sensitivity and 81% to 82% specificity obtained in cross-validation and 80%/75% obtained in testing. In validation, the model predicted progression to ophthalmopathy with just under 71% sensitivity and 72.22% specificity, a median of around 6.6 months before onset. Most expanded thyroid clonotypes (frequency above 0.001) were also detected in blood, a finding suggesting that blood repertoires may reflect thyroid immune responses. Sample size was not statistically predetermined, and investigators were not blinded to group allocation.

Concerning this clonotype: The antigen it recognizes is unknown. A much larger clonotype is one base distant, so this may be a read error.

Stable Graves' hyperthyroidism was defined as the absence of progression to ophthalmopathy over 18 months of follow-up. Hyperthyroidism patients were newly diagnosed, had a disease duration of under 2 months, and were aged 18 to 65 years. Any patient with an uncontrolled infection, another autoimmune disease, pregnancy or lactation was excluded. Diagnoses relied on clinical symptoms, serum thyroxine and TRAb, thyroid ultrasound and orbital computed tomography. PBMCs were separated from 7.5 to 10 ml of fresh peripheral blood using Ficoll-Paque density gradient centrifugation. Trizol reagent was used to extract total RNA, and RNA quality was then checked on an Agilent 2100 Bioanalyzer.

This chain is built from TRBV24-1 and TRBJ1-1; TRBD1 is a weak D gene call, 6 bases matching. Sequences were obtained from blood. The receptor comes from a man between 25 and 39 years old with Graves' hyperthyroidism. The nucleotide sequence reads as follows: TGTGCCACCCGAGGGGGTTCGGGCACTGAAGCTTTCTTT. Its protein reads: CATRGGSGTEAFF.